This is a list of T cell receptor beta chains from one sample in a study of identifying expanded T cells in peripheral blood. The table came from immunoSEQ multiplex PCR; TCRdb's copy has only in-frame clones and leaves some out. The repertoire holds around 120,000 clones, with more than 80% as singletons. Material for sequencing was blood. The source of these receptors is a person aged 18 to 75 in good health. Both conserved end residues are part of each CDR3.

v_call | cdr3_length | cdr3_aa
TRBV19 | 14 | CASSIQGANSPLHF
TRBV2 | 15 | CASAAEAGPNQPQHF
TRBV7-2 | 14 | CASSQGGSKNIQYF
TRBV6-5 | 13 | CASSYVSGYEQYF
TRBV5-1 | 13 | CASSLGGPYEQYF
TRBV5-4 | 15 | CASSGVQGRGDGYTF
TRBV12-5 | 16 | CASGLTRTAYQETQYF
TRBV4-1 | 15 | CASSQERSTYYEQYF
TRBV6-1 | 16 | CASSEALGDPYNEQFF
TRBV30 | 15 | CAFQRQGATSRGYTF
TRBV14 | 14 | CASSQNLAKNIQYF
TRBV6-6 | 15 | CASSLTSGGIGEQYF
TRBV7-9 | 12 | CASSLTAETQYF
TRBV9 | 15 | CASSVEGVPGNTIYF
TRBV5-4 | 14 | CASSLGGGKEPQHF